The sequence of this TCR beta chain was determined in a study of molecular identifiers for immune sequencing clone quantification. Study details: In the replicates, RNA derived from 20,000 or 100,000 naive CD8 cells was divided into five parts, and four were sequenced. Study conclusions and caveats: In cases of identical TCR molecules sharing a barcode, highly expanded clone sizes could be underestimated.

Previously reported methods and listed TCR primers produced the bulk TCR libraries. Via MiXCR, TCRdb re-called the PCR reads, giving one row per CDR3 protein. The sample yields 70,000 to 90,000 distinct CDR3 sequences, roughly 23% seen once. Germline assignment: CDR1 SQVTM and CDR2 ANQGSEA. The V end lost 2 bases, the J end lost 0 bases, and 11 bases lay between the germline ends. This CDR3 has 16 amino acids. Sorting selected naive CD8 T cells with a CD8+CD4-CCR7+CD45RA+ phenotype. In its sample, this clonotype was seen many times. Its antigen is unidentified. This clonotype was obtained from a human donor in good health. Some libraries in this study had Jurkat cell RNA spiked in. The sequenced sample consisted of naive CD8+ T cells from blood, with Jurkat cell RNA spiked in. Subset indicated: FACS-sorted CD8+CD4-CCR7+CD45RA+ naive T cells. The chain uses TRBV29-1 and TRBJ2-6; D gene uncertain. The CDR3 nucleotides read TGCAGCGTTGAACTTCGGGCGATCTCTGGGGCCAACGTCCTGACTTTC. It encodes CSVELRAISGANVLTF.